The entry that follows covers one TCR beta chain sequence. The data were taken from a study of blood T cell repertoires in COVID-19. Study information: Collection of acute and convalescent COVID-19 samples took place in the United States, Italy and Spain. PBMCs, B-cell-depleted T cells, or T cells provided the cDNA or gDNA that made up the material.

Looked up from germline, CDR1 is KGHSH and CDR2 is LQKENI. The CDR3 runs to 14 residues. Trimming removed 6 bases at V and 3 bases at J, with 13 bases between. Produced via immunoSEQ multiplex PCR; TCRdb's table is partial and in-frame only. The repertoire holds about 98,000 clones, with 75% to 85% as singletons. The chain combines TRBV18 with TRBJ2-3; D not certain. The sequenced sample was peripheral blood. This receptor was obtained from a man aged 55 to 70 with acute or convalescent COVID-19. The CDR3 region is CASSPTLETDTQYF. CDR3 DNA: TGTGCCAGCTCGCCAACTCTAGAGACAGATACGCAGTATTTT.